The T cell receptor (beta chain) described here comes from a study of blood T cell repertoires in COVID-19. Study-wide background: Sites across the United States, Italy and Spain contributed samples from acute and convalescent COVID-19. The cDNA or gDNA used as material had been derived from T cells, B-cell-depleted T cells, or PBMCs.

The protocol was immunoSEQ multiplex PCR, while the TCRdb copy is restricted to in-frame clones and leaves out a portion. Of roughly 400,000 clones in the sample, about 87% were seen once. This clone was counted once. The Seattle site enrolled patients during active infection and followed them longitudinally. The CDR3 loop spans 15 amino acids. The junction had 9 bases not matched to a gene; V was cut back by 3 bases and J by 5 bases. Germline V gene lookup returns CDR1 SGHTA and CDR2 FQGTGA. The V call is TRBV7-3, the J call TRBJ2-5, with TRBD2 identical over 7 bases. The sequence derives from a woman aged 55-69 years with COVID-19, enrolled during active disease. The sequenced sample consisted of peripheral blood. The CDR3 DNA is TGTGCCAGCAGCTTGACTAGCTTGAAGGGGGAGACCCAGTACTTC. Translation gives CASSLTSLKGETQYF.